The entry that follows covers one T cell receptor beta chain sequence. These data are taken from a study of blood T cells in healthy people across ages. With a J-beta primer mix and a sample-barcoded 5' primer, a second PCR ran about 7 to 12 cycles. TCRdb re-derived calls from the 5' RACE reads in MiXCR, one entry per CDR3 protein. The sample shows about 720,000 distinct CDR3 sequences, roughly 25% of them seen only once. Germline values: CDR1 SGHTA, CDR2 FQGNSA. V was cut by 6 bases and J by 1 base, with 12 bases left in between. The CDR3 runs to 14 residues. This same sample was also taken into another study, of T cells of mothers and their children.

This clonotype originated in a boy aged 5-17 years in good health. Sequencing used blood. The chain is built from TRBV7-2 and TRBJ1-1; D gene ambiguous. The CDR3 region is CASRMGGQNTEAFF. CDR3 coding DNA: TGTGCCAGCAGAATGGGAGGGCAGAACACTGAAGCTTTCTTT.